This T cell receptor beta chain was captured in a study of PD-1 blockade in classical Hodgkin lymphoma. With regard to this clone: Its antigen remains unknown.

TCRdb's table, derived via immunoSEQ multiplex PCR, lists solely in-frame clones and lacks some. The sample lists roughly 100,000 clones; around 90% were seen once. Findings and caveats of the study: Significantly greater TCR diversity emerged by C4D1 in CD4+ cells but not CD8+ cells.

Specified time point: cycle 4 day 1 (C4D1), after more than 5 weeks of nivolumab. Every patient relapsed after autologous stem cell transplantation, and brentuximab vedotin exposure varied. This receptor was identified in a human donor with classical Hodgkin lymphoma. The sequencing here drew on peripheral blood mononuclear cells (PBMCs), taken before the fourth cycle of nivolumab.

In DNA form, the CDR3 reads TGTGCCAGCAGTGCAGGGTATGGCTACACCTTC. Translation gives CASSAGYGYTF. The rearrangement links TRBV6-4 to TRBJ1-2; possibly TRBD1 for D (5 bases). Looked up from germline, CDR1 is MRHNA and CDR2 is SNTAGT. The CDR3 has 11 residues. Trimming shortened V by 4 bases and J by 5 bases, and 5 bases separated the two germline ends.